This T cell receptor beta chain was recorded in a study of siplizumab effects on memory and regulatory T cells. Produced via immunoSEQ multiplex PCR; TCRdb's table is partial and in-frame only. The data contain approximately 50,000 clones, roughly 92% of them singletons. This CDR3 is 16 amino acids long. Trimming removed 2 bases from V and 14 bases from J, with 24 bases in between. Germline CDR1 is MNHNS and CDR2 is SASEGT. The sequence was collected from a human donor in good health. The chain recombines TRBV6-1 with TRBJ2-2; D is possibly TRBD1 (6 bases). Material for sequencing was CD8+ T cells sorted from blood. CDR3 sequence: CASSENWGQTFLVLFF. CDR3 DNA sequence: TGTGCCAGCAGTGAAAATTGGGGACAAACCTTCTTGGTACTGTTTTTT.